This TCR beta chain is from a study of beta chain features in type 1 diabetes. Overall study findings and caveats: TCRB CDR3 length was moderately but significantly reduced in all four CD4+ subsets of Type 1 diabetes patients.

Details on this clone: The antigen is not known.

Via CD45RO/CCR7/CD25/CD127/CD95/CD27, cells of the CD4+ naive, central memory, regulatory and stem cell-like memory subsets were sorted. Looked up from germline, CDR1 is SSHAT and CDR2 is FNYEAQ (reference sequence). The CDR3 totals 15 residues. The V and J ends lost 5 bases and 3 bases, in that order; junction bases with no gene match: 2. As every portion of the isolated RNA was reverse transcribed, the sequencing read expressed TCRB transcripts. Data came from immunoSEQ multiplex PCR; TCRdb stores just in-frame clones and leaves some out. The sample yields roughly 260,000 clones, around 20% seen once.

The source of this sequence is a woman aged 40 to 50 with type 1 diabetes. The chain uses TRBV7-7 and TRBJ2-1; TRBD2 matches at 12 bases. The sample was naive CD4+ T cells from blood. In DNA form, the CDR3 reads TGTGCCAGCAGCCGGACTAGCGGGAACTACAATGAGCAGTTCTTC. Translating it yields CASSRTSGNYNEQFF.